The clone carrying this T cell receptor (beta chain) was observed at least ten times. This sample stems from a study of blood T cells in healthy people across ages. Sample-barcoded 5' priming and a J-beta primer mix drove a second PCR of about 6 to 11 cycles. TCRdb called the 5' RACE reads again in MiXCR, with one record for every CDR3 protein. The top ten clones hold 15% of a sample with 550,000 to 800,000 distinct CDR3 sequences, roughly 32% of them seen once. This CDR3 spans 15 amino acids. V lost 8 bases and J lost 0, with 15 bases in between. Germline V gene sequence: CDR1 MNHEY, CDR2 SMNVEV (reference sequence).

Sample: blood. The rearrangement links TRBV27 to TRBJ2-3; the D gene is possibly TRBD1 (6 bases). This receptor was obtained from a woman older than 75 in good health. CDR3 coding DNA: TGTGCCAGCCTGGCTAGGACAGAGAGCACAGATACGCAGTATTTT. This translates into CASLARTESTDTQYF.